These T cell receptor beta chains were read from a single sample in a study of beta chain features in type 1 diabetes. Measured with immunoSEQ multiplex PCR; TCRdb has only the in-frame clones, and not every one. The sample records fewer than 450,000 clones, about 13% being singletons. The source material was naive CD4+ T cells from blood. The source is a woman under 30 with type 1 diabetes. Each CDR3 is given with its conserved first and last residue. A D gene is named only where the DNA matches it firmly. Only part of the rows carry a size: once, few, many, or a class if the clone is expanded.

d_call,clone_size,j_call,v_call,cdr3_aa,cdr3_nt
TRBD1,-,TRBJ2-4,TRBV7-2,CASSLEAPDRVGNIQYF,TGTGCCAGCAGCTTAGAGGCCCCCGACAGGGTTGGAAACATTCAGTACTTC
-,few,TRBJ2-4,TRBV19,CASTPEQQAKNIQYF,TGTGCCAGTACCCCCGAACAGCAAGCCAAAAACATTCAGTACTTC
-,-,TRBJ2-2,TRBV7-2,CASSILRGWTGELFF,TGTGCCAGCAGCATCCTACGGGGATGGACCGGGGAGCTGTTTTTT
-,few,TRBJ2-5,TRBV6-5,CATQRGGLGETQYF,TGTGCCACCCAAAGGGGGGGGCTGGGGGAGACCCAGTACTTC
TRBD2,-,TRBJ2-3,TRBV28,CASSFAAGYTDTQYF,TGTGCCAGCAGTTTCGCAGCGGGGTACACAGATACGCAGTATTTT
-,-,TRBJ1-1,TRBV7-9,CASSLGQGNTEAFF,TGTGCCAGCAGCTTAGGGCAGGGGAACACTGAAGCTTTCTTT
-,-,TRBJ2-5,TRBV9,CASSVGGRGAQETQYF,TGTGCCAGCAGCGTAGGGGGACGGGGGGCACAAGAGACCCAGTACTTC
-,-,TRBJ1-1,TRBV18,CASSDSDNTEAFF,TGTGCCAGTTCAGACTCAGATAACACTGAAGCTTTCTTT
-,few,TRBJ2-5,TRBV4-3,CASSRGDSGEQETQYF,TGCGCCAGCAGCCGAGGAGACTCAGGGGAACAAGAGACCCAGTACTTC
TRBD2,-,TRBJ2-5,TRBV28,CASSLTLSAGGRETQYF,TGTGCCAGCAGCTTAACTCTATCAGCGGGAGGGAGGGAGACCCAGTACTTC
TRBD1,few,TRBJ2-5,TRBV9,CATGTDGTQYF,TGTGCCACGGGGACAGATGGGACCCAGTACTTC
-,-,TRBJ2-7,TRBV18,CASSLQGPAYEQYF,TGTGCCAGCTCATTACAGGGTCCCGCCTACGAGCAGTACTTC
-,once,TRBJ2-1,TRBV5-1,CASSLGSSPVYNEQFF,TGCGCCAGCAGCTTGGGGTCTAGCCCAGTCTACAATGAGCAGTTCTTC
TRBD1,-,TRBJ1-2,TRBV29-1,CSVEGGTGSTDGYGYTF,TGCAGCGTTGAGGGAGGGACAGGGTCGACAGACGGCTATGGCTACACCTTC
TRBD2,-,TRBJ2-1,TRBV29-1,CSVRDLAGDEQFF,TGCAGCGTCCGCGATCTAGCGGGGGATGAGCAGTTCTTC
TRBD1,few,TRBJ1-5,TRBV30,CAWSPGQNQPQHF,TGTGCCTGGAGTCCGGGACAGAATCAGCCCCAGCATTTT
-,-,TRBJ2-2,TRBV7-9,CASSPTGTNTGELFF,TGTGCCAGCAGCCCCACAGGAACGAACACCGGGGAGCTGTTTTTT
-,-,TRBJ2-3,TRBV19,CASTTGSAGDTQYF,TGTGCCAGCACTACAGGCTCAGCGGGAGATACGCAGTATTTT
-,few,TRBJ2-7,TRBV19,CASSSGGAGSYEQYF,TGTGCCAGTAGCAGTGGGGGGGCCGGCTCCTACGAGCAGTACTTC
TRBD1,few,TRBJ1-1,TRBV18,CASSPGQGAAEAFF,TGTGCCAGCTCACCCGGACAGGGGGCGGCTGAAGCTTTCTTT
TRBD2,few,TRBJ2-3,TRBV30,CAWSVRRTSGIGDTQYF,TGTGCCTGGAGTGTAAGGAGGACTAGCGGGATAGGAGATACGCAGTATTTT
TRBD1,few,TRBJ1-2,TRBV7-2,CASSLWTGLNYGYTF,TGTGCCAGCAGCTTATGGACAGGTCTTAACTATGGCTACACCTTC
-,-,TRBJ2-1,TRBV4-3,CASSQEAGSSYNEQFF,TGCGCCAGCAGCCAAGAGGCGGGTAGCTCCTACAATGAGCAGTTCTTC
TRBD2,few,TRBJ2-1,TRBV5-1,CASSLALADYNEQFF,TGCGCCAGCAGCTTGGCCCTAGCGGATTACAATGAGCAGTTCTTC
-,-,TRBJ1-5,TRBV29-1,CSVGGAYSNQPQHF,TGCAGCGTTGGGGGAGCCTATAGCAATCAGCCCCAGCATTTT
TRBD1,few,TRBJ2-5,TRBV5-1,CASSSTGGETQYF,TGCGCCAGCAGCTCGACAGGGGGAGAGACCCAGTACTTC
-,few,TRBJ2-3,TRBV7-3,CASSIGLGGDTQYF,TGTGCCAGCAGCATAGGACTAGGGGGAGATACGCAGTATTTT
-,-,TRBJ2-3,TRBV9,CASSVGGDTQYF,TGTGCCAGCAGCGTAGGAGGGGATACGCAGTATTTT